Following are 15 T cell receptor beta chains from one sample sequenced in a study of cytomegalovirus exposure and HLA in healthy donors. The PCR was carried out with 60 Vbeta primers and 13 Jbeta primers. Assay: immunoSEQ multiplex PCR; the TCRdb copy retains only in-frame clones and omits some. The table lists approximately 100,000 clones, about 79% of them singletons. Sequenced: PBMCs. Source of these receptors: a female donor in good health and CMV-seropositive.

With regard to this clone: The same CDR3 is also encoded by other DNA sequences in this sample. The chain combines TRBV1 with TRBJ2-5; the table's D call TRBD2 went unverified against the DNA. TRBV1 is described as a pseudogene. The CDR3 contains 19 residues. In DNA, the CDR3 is TGCACCAGCAGCCAAGAAGACACTAGCGGGGCGATCCTCCAAGAAACCCAGTACTTC. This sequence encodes CTSSQEDTSGAILQETQYF.

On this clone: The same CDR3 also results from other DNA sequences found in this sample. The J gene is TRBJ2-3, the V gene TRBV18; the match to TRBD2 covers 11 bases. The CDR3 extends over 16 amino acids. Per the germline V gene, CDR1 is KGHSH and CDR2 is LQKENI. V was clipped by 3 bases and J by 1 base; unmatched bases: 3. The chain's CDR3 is CASSPQLAGGTDTQYF. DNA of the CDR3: TGTGCCAGCTCACCCCAACTAGCGGGGGGCACAGATACGCAGTATTTT.

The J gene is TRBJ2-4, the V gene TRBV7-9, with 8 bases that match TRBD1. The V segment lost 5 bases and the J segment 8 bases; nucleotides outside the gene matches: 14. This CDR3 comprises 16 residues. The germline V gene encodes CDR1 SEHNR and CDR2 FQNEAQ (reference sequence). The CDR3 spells CASSLRTGPKGDIQYF. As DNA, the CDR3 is TGTGCCAGCAGCCTCCGGACAGGGCCCAAGGGTGACATTCAGTACTTC. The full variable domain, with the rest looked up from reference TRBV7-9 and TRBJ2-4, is DTGVSQNPRHKITKRGQNVTFRCDPISEHNRLYWYRQTLGQGPEFLTYFQNEAQLEKSRLLSDRFSAERPKGSFSTLEIQRTEQGDSAMYLCASSLRTGPKGDIQYFGAGTRLSVL.

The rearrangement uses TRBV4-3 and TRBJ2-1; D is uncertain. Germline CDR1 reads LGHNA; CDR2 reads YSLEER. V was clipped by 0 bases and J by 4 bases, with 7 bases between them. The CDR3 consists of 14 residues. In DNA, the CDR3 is TGCGCCAGCAGCCAAGAATCGGGTTACAATGAGCAGTTCTTC. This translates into CASSQESGYNEQFF.

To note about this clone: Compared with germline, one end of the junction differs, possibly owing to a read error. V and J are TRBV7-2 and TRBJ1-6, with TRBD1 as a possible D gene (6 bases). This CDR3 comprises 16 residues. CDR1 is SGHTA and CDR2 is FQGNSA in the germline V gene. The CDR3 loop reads CASSPGGGRGDSSLHF. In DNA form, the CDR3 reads TGTGCCAGCAGCCCGGGGGGTGGCAGGGGTGATTCATCCCTCCACTTT.

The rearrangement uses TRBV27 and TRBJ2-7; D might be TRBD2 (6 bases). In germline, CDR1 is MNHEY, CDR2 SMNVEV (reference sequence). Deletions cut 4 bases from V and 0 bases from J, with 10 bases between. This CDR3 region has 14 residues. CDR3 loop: CASSYAGGSYEQYF. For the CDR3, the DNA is TGTGCCAGCAGTTACGCCGGGGGCTCCTACGAGCAGTACTTC.

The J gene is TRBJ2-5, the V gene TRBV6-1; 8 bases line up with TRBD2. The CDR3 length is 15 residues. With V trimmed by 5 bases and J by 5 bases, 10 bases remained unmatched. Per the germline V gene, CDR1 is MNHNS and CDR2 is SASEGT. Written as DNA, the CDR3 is TGTGCCAGCAGTCTCCGGACCGGGAGGGGGGAGACCCAGTACTTC. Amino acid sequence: CASSLRTGRGETQYF.

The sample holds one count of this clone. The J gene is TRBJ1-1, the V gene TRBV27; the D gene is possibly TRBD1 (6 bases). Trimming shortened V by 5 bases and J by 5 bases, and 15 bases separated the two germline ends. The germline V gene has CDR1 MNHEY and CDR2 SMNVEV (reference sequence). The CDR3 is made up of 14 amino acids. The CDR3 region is CASSPKGGWTEAFF. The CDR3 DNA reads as TGTGCCAGCAGTCCCAAGGGGGGGTGGACTGAAGCTTTCTTT.

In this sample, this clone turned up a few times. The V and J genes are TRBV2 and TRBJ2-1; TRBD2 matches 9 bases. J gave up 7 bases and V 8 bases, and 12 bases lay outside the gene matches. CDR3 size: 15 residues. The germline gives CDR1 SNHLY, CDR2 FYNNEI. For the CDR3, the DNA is TGTGCCAGCGGGATAGCGGGAGTTGTGGCGAATGAGCAGTTCTTC. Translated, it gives CASGIAGVVANEQFF.

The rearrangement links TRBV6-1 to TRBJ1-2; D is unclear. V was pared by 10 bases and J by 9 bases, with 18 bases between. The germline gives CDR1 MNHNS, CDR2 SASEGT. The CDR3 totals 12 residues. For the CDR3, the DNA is TGTGCCAAAAGAGTCCGTCCCCACTGCTACACCTTC. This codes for CAKRVRPHCYTF.

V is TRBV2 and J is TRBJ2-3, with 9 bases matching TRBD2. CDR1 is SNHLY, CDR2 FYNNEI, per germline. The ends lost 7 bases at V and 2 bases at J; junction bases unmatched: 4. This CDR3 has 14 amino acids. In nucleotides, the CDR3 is TGTGCCAGCATCCTAGCGGGGAACACAGATACGCAGTATTTT. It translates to CASILAGNTDTQYF.

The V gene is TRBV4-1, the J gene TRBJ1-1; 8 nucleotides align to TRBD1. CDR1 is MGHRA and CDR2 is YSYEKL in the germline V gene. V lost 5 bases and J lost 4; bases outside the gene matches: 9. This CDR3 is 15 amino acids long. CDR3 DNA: TGCGCCAGCAGCAATGGGTATACAGGGGGCACTGAAGCTTTCTTT. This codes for CASSNGYTGGTEAFF.

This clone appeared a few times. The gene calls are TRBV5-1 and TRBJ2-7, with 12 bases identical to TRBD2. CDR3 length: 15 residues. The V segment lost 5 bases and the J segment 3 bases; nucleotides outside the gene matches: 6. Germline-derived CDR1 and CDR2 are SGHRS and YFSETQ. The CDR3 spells CASRNRLAGVYEQYF. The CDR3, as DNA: TGCGCCAGCAGAAATCGACTAGCGGGAGTCTACGAGCAGTACTTC. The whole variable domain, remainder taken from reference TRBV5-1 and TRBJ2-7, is KAGVTQTPRYLIKTRGQQVTLSCSPISGHRSVSWYQQTPGQGLQFLFEYFSETQRNKGNFPGRFSGRQFSNSRSEMNVSTLELGDSALYLCASRNRLAGVYEQYFGPGTRLTVT.

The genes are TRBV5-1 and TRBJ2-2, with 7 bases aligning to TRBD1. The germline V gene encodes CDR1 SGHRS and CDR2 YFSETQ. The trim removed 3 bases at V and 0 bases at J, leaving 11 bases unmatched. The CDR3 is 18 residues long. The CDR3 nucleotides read TGCGCCAGCAGCTATCAAACAGGGACAGCAACGAACACCGGGGAGCTGTTTTTT. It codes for CASSYQTGTATNTGELFF. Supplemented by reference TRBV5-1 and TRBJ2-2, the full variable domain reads KAGVTQTPRYLIKTRGQQVTLSCSPISGHRSVSWYQQTPGQGLQFLFEYFSETQRNKGNFPGRFSGRQFSNSRSEMNVSTLELGDSALYLCASSYQTGTATNTGELFFGEGSRLTVL.

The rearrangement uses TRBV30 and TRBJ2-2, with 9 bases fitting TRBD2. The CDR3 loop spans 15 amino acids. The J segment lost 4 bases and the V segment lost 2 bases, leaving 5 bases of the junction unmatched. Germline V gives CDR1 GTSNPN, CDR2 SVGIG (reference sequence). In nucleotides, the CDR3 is TGTGCCTGGAGTCGGCGGGGGGGCCGCACCGGGGAGCTGTTTTTT. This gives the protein CAWSRRGGRTGELFF.